The clone carrying this T cell receptor beta chain was counted many times. Its antigen remains unidentified. The source of the sample is a study of regulatory T cells in long-lasting Graves disease. V shed 6 bases and J shed 5 bases, with 14 bases lying between them. CDR3 length: 13 residues. Regarding time point: newly diagnosed GD, antithyroid drugs for less than 3 months. Extracted RNA from PBMCs served as the source of the TCR library. Study conclusions and caveats: Patients with persistent Graves' had lower TCR diversity than newly diagnosed patients.

The authors built TCR beta libraries using iRepertoire HTBI primers and Arm-PCR of CDR3 regions. MiXCR was run by TCRdb on the multiplex PCR reads, yielding one entry per CDR3 protein. This sample has 400,000 to 500,000 distinct CDR3 sequences, with around 15% found just once. These sequences were also reported in another study, on T cells in Graves' hyperthyroidism and ophthalmopathy. That source adds: Most thyroid clonotypes expanded above 0.001 appeared in blood too.

The starting material was peripheral blood mononuclear cells (PBMCs), obtained at new diagnosis, from a patient treated with antithyroid drugs. V and J are TRBV12-3 or TRBV12-4 and TRBJ2-7; the D gene could be TRBD1 or TRBD2 (5 bases each). This receptor was taken from a woman younger than 30 with Graves disease. The CDR3 DNA reads as TGTGCCAGCAGAAGGGACCACCCCGACGAGCAGTACTTC. Protein sequence: CASRRDHPDEQYF.